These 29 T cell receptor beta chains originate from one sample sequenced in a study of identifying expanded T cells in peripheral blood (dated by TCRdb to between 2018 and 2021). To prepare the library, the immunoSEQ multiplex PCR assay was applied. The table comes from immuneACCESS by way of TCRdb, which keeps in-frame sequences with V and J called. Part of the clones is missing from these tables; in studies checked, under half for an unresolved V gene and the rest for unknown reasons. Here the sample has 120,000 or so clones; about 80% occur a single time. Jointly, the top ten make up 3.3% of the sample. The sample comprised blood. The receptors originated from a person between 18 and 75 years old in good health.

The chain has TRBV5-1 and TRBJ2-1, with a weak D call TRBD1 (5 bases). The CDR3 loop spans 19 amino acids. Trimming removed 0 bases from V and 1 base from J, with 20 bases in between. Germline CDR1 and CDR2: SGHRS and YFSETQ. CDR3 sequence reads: CASSLEAGLPLISYNEQFF. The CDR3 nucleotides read TGCGCCAGCAGCTTGGAGGCAGGGCTACCACTGATTTCCTACAATGAGCAGTTCTTC.

CDR3 sequence reads: CASSRTGGDKFYEQYF. DNA of the CDR3: TGTGCCAGCAGCCGAACAGGGGGCGACAAGTTCTACGAGCAGTACTTC. This chain connects TRBV7-9 to TRBJ2-7; 9 bases agree with TRBD1. Germline values: CDR1 SEHNR, CDR2 FQNEAQ (reference sequence). V shed 5 bases and J 3 bases; nucleotides not matched to a gene: 11. This CDR3 is 16 amino acids long.

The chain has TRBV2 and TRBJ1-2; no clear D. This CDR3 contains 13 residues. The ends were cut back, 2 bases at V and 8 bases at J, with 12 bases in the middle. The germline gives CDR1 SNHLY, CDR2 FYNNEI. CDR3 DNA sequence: TGTGCCAGCAGTGAAAAGGGTGATGCAGGCTACACCTTC. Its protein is CASSEKGDAGYTF.

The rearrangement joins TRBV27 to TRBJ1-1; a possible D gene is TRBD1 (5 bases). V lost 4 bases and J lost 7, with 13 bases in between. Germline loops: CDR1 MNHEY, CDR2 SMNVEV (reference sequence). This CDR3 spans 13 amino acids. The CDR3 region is CASSWGRVSEAFF. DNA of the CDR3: TGTGCCAGCAGTTGGGGCAGGGTAAGTGAAGCTTTCTTT.

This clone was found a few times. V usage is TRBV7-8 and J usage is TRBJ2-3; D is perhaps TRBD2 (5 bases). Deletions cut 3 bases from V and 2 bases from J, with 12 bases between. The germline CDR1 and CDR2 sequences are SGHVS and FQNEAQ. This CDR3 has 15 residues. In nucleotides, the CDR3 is TGTGCCAGCAGCTTGTCTAGCACCCTCACAGATACGCAGTATTTT. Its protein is CASSLSSTLTDTQYF. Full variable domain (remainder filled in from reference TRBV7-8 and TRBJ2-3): GAGVSQSPRYKVAKRGQDVALRCDPISGHVSLFWYQQALGQGPEFLTYFQNEAQLDKSGLPSDRFFAERPEGSVSTLKIQRTQQEDSAVYLCASSLSSTLTDTQYFGPGTRLTVL.

The CDR3 reads CASSLGSTDSTYEQYF. The CDR3 DNA is TGTGCCAGCAGCTTGGGATCGACCGATTCAACCTACGAGCAGTACTTC. V is TRBV5-4 and J is TRBJ2-7; no clear D gene. The CDR3 sequence is 16 residues long. V lost 0 bases to trimming and J lost 2 bases, with 15 bases between them. CDR1 is SGHNT and CDR2 is YYREEE in the germline V gene (reference sequence).

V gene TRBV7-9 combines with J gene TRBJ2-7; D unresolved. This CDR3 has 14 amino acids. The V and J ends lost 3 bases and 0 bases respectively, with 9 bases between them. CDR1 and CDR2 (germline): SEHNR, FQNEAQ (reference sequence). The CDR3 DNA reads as TGTGCCAGCAGCTTTGCCACCTCCTCCTACGAGCAGTACTTC. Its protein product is CASSFATSSYEQYF.

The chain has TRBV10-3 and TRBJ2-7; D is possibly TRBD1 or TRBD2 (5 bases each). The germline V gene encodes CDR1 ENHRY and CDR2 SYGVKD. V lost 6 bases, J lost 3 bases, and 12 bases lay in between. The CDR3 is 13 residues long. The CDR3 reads CAIRTGASYEQYF. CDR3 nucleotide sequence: TGTGCCATCAGGACCGGGGCCAGCTACGAGCAGTACTTC.

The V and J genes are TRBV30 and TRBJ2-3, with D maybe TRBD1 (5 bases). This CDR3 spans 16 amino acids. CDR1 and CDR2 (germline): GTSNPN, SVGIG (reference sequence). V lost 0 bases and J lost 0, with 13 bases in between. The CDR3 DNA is TGTGCCTGGAGTGTACGCAGGACATCAAGCACAGATACGCAGTATTTT. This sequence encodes CAWSVRRTSSTDTQYF.

CDR3 region: CASRTDRGVQETQYF. The DNA for the CDR3 is TGTGCCAGCAGGACAGACAGGGGGGTCCAAGAGACCCAGTACTTC. The rearrangement joins TRBV7-9 to TRBJ2-5; 9 bases match TRBD1. Germline V gene lookup returns CDR1 SEHNR and CDR2 FQNEAQ (reference sequence). The CDR3 runs to 15 residues. Trimming cost V 6 bases and J 1 base; bases outside gene matches: 6.

The CDR3 DNA follows: TGCGCCAGCAGCCAAGATCTCGACAGGGGGGAGTACTTC. This encodes CASSQDLDRGEYF. The gene calls are TRBV4-3 and TRBJ2-5, with 9 bases matching TRBD1. The CDR3 is made up of 13 amino acids. The V gene end was trimmed by 0 bases and the J gene end by 12 bases; junction bases not matched to a gene: 5. In germline, CDR1 is LGHNA, CDR2 YSLEER.

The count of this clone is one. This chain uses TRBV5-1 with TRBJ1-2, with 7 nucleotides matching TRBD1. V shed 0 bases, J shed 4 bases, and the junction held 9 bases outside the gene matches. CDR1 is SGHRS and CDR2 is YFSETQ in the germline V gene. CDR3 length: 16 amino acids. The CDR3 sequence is CASSLALLAGGYGYTF. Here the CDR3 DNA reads TGCGCCAGCAGCTTGGCTTTGCTCGCAGGGGGCTATGGCTACACCTTC.

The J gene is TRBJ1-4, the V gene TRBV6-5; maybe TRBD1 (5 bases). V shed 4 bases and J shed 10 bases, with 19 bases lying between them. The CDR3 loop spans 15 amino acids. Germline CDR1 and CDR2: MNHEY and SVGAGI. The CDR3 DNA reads TGTGCCAGCAGTTCCCGCGGACAAGCCTGGGGAAAACTGTTTTTT. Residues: CASSSRGQAWGKLFF.

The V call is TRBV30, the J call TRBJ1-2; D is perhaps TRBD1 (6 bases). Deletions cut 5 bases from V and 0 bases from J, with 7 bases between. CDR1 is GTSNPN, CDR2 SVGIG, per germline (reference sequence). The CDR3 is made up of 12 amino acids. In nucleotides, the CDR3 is TGTGCCTGGGACAGGTCTAACTATGGCTACACCTTC. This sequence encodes CAWDRSNYGYTF.

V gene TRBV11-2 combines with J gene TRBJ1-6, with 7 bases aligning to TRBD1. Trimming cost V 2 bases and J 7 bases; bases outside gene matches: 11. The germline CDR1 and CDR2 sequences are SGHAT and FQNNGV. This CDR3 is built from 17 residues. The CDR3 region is CASSLNLGTVFNSPLHF. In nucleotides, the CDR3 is TGTGCCAGCAGCTTAAATTTGGGGACAGTATTCAATTCACCCCTCCACTTT. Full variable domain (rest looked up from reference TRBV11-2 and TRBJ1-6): EAGVAQSPRYKIIEKRQSVAFWCNPISGHATLYWYQQILGQGPKLLIQFQNNGVVDDSQLPKDRFSAERLKGVDSTLKIQPAKLEDSAVYLCASSLNLGTVFNSPLHFGNGTRLTVT.

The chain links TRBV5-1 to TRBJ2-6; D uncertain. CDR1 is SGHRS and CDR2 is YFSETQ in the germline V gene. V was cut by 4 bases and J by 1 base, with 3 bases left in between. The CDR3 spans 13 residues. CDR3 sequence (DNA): TGCGCCAGCAGCCCTTCTGGGGCCAACGTCCTGACTTTC. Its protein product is CASSPSGANVLTF.

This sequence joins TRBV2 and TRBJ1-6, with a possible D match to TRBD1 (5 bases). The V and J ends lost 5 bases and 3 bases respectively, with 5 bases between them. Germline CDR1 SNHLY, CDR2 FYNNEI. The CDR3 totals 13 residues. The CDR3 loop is CASSTGYNSPLHF. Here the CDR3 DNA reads TGTGCCAGCAGTACAGGCTATAATTCACCCCTCCACTTT.

The CDR3 region is CASSGQGSFTYEQYF. The CDR3 DNA is TGTGCCAGCAGCGGACAGGGGTCTTTTACCTACGAGCAGTACTTC. The J gene is TRBJ2-7, the V gene TRBV2; 9 bases map to TRBD1. CDR3 length: 15 residues. The germline V gene has CDR1 SNHLY and CDR2 FYNNEI. With V trimmed by 6 bases and J by 2 bases, 8 bases remained unmatched.

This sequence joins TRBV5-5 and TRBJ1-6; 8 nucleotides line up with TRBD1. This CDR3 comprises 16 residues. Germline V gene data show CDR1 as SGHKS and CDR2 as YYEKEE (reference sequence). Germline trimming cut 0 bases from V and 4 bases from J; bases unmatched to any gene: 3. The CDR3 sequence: CASSLGDRTYNSPLHF. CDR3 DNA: TGTGCCAGCAGCTTGGGGGACAGGACGTATAATTCACCCCTCCACTTT.

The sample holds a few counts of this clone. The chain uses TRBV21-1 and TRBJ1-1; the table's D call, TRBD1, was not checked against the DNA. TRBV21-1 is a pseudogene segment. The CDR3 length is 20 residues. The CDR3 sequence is CASSKNLSGTGGAQNTEAFF. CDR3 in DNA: TGTGCCAGCAGCAAAAATTTATCCGGGACAGGGGGCGCTCAGAACACTGAAGCTTTCTTT.

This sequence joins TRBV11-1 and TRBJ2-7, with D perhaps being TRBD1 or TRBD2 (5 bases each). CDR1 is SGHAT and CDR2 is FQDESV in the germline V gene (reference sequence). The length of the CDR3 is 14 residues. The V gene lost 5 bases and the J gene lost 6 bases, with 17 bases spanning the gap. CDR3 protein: CASSHTGTQSEQYF. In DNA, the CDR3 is TGTGCCAGCAGCCACACCGGGACCCAGAGCGAGCAGTACTTC.

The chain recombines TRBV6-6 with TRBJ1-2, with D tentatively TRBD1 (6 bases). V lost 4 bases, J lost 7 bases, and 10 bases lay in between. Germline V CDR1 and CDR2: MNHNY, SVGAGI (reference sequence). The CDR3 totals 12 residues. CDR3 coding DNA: TGTGCCAGCAGTTTAGCGGGGGCTGGCTACACCTTC. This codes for CASSLAGAGYTF.

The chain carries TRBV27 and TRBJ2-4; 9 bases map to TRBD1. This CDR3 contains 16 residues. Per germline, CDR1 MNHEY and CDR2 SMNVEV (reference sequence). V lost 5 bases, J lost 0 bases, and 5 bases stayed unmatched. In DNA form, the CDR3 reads TGTGCCAGCAGTCCCGGGACAGGGCTAGCCAAAAACATTCAGTACTTC. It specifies CASSPGTGLAKNIQYF.

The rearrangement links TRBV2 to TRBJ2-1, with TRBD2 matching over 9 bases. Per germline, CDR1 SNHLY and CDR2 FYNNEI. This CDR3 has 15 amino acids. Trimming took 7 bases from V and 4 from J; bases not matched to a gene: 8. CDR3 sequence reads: CASKSTSGQYNEQFF. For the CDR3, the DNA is TGTGCCAGCAAATCCACTAGCGGGCAATACAATGAGCAGTTCTTC.

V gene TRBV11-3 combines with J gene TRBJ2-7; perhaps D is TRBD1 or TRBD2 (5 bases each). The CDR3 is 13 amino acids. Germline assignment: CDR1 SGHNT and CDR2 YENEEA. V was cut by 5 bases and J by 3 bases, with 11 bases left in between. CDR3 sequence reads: CASSPRGGYEQYF. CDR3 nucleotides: TGTGCCAGCAGCCCACGGGGCGGCTACGAGCAGTACTTC.

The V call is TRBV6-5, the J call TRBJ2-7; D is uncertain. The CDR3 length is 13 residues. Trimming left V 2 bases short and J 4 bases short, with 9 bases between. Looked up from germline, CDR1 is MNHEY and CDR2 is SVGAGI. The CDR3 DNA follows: TGTGCCAGCAGTTACGGACCGCTGTACGAGCAGTACTTC. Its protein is CASSYGPLYEQYF.

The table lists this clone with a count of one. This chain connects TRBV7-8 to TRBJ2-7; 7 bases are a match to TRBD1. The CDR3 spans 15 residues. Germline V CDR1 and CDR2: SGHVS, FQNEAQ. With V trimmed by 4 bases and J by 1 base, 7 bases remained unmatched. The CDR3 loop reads CASSWVRDRSYEQYF. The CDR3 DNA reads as TGTGCCAGCAGCTGGGTCCGGGACAGATCCTACGAGCAGTACTTC.

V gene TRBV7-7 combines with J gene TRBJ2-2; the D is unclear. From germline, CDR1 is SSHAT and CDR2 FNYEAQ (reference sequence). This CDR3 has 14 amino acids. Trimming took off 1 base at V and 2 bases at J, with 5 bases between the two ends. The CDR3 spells CASSLVRNTGELFF. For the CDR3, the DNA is TGTGCCAGCAGCTTAGTTAGAAACACCGGGGAGCTGTTTTTT. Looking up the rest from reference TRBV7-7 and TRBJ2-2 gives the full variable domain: GAGVSQSPRYKVTKRGQDVTLRCDPISSHATLYWYQQALGQGPEFLTYFNYEAQPDKSGLPSDRFSAERPEGSISTLTIQRTEQRDSAMYRCASSLVRNTGELFFGEGSRLTVL.

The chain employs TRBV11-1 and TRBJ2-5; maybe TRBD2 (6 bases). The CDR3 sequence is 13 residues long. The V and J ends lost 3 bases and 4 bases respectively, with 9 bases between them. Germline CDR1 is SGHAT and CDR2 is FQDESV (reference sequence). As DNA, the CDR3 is TGTGCCAGCAGCTTCGCGGGGAGAGAGACCCAGTACTTC. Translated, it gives CASSFAGRETQYF.